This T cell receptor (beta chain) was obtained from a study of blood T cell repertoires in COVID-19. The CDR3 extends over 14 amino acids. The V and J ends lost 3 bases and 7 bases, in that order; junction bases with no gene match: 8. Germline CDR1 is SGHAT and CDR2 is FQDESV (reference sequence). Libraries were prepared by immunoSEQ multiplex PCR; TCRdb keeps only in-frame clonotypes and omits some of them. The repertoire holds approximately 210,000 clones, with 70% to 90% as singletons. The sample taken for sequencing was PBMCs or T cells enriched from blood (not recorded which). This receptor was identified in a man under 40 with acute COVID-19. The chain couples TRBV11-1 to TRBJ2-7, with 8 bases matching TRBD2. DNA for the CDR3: TGTGCCAGCAGCTTGTGGCGGGGGGCGCGGGAGCAGTACTTC. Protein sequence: CASSLWRGAREQYF.